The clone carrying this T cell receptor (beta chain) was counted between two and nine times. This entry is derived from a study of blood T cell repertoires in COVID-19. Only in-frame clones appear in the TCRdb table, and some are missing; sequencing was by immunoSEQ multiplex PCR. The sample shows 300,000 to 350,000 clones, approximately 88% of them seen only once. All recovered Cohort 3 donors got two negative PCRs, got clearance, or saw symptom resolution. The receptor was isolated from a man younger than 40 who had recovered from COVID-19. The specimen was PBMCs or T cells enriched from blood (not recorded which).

The CDR3 DNA is TGCGCCAGCAGCCAAGATCGCGTGGGCGCGAACACTGAAGCTTTCTTT. Encoded protein: CASSQDRVGANTEAFF. The V gene is TRBV4-1, the J gene TRBJ1-1; D is unresolved. Germline V gives CDR1 MGHRA, CDR2 YSYEKL. Trimming stripped 0 bases from V and 1 base from J, with 12 bases between. The CDR3 extends over 16 amino acids.